This entry lists 32 T cell receptor beta chains sequenced from one sample in a study of T-cell memory formation after mild COVID-19. MiXCR, applied by TCRdb to the 5' RACE reads, yields one record per CDR3 protein. The sample consists of over 350,000 distinct CDR3 sequences, approximately 24% of them appearing once. The sample consisted of PBMCs or a T cell subset sorted from them (not recorded which). All receptors derive from an adult woman who had mild COVID-19 (a few samples of this study predate the infection). Cell type and time point are not known.

The chain couples TRBV6-5 to TRBJ2-5, with 8 bases matching TRBD1. The CDR3 consists of 13 residues. J gave up 7 bases and V 6 bases, and 7 bases lay outside the gene matches. The germline gives CDR1 MNHEY, CDR2 SVGAGI. DNA of the CDR3: TGTGCCAGCAGAAGACAGGGGAAGGGGACCCAGTACTTC. Protein sequence: CASRRQGKGTQYF.

This clonotype appeared a few times. The chain carries TRBV10-3 and TRBJ1-2, with D unresolved. V dropped 0 bases and J dropped 4 bases, with 0 bases sitting between them. There are 11 residues in the CDR3. Germline V gives CDR1 ENHRY, CDR2 SYGVKD. The CDR3 sequence is CAISESYGYTF. CDR3 nucleotide sequence: TGTGCCATCAGTGAGTCCTATGGCTACACCTTC.

Only a few counts were recorded for this clonotype. The J gene is TRBJ2-2, the V gene TRBV7-2; weak D call: TRBD2 (5 bases). The germline CDR1 and CDR2 sequences are SGHTA and FQGNSA. The CDR3 extends over 16 amino acids. Trimming took off 5 bases at V and 2 bases at J, with 15 bases between the two ends. CDR3 sequence reads: CASSPGIRFNTGELFF. The CDR3 DNA is TGTGCCAGCAGCCCCGGGATCCGATTTAACACCGGGGAGCTGTTTTTT.

The chain is built from TRBV5-6 and TRBJ2-4, with D possibly TRBD1 on 5 matching bases. Deletions cut 0 bases from V and 0 bases from J, with 7 bases between. CDR3 length: 15 residues. Germline V lookup: CDR1 SGHDT, CDR2 YYEEEE. DNA of the CDR3: TGTGCCAGCAGCTTGGGACAGTTAGCCAAAAACATTCAGTACTTC. Its translation is CASSLGQLAKNIQYF. Combining the CDR3 with reference TRBV5-6 and TRBJ2-4 gives the whole variable domain DAGVTQSPTHLIKTRGQQVTLRCSPKSGHDTVSWYQQALGQGPQFIFQYYEEEERQRGNFPDRFSGHQFPNYSSELNVNALLLGDSALYLCASSLGQLAKNIQYFGAGTRLSVL.

The CDR3 DNA reads TGCGCCAGCAGCTTGGGACAGCCAATCTCCTACGAGCAGTACTTC. It translates to CASSLGQPISYEQYF. The chain recombines TRBV5-1 with TRBJ2-7, with D tentatively TRBD1 (5 bases). The CDR3 extends over 15 amino acids. The V end lost 0 bases, the J end lost 0 bases, and 10 bases lay between the germline ends. Germline lookup yields CDR1 SGHRS and CDR2 YFSETQ.

A few counts support this clonotype. CDR3 sequence: CASSFSHRQGDNEQFF. The CDR3 DNA reads as TGTGCCAGCAGCTTTAGCCACCGACAGGGAGACAATGAGCAGTTCTTC. The V gene is TRBV7-8, the J gene TRBJ2-1; TRBD1 matches 7 bases. Per germline, CDR1 SGHVS and CDR2 FQNEAQ. The CDR3 totals 16 residues. V shed 3 bases and J 5 bases; nucleotides not matched to a gene: 10.

A few counts support this clonotype. The chain's CDR3 is CASSPNRDSGEAFF. DNA for the CDR3: TGTGCCAGCAGCCCTAACCGGGACTCCGGAGAAGCTTTCTTT. The chain combines TRBV7-9 with TRBJ1-1; TRBD1 is a possible D gene (5 bases). The V end lost 5 bases, the J end lost 8 bases, and 18 bases lay between the germline ends. This CDR3 is built from 14 residues. In germline, CDR1 is SEHNR, CDR2 FQNEAQ (reference sequence).

The rearrangement links TRBV20-1 to TRBJ1-2, with D possibly matching TRBD1 (6 bases). The CDR3 contains 14 residues. The germline V gene encodes CDR1 DFQATT and CDR2 SNEGSKA (reference sequence). V was clipped by 4 bases and J by 4 bases, with 16 bases between them. CDR3 nucleotides: TGCAGTGCTAACCGAGCAGGGGCCTCCTATGGCTACACCTTC. Translation gives CSANRAGASYGYTF.

This sequence joins TRBV10-3 and TRBJ2-1; 7 bases align to TRBD2. V was pared by 7 bases and J by 4 bases, with 7 bases of the junction left unmatched. This CDR3 is built from 14 residues. Germline-derived CDR1 and CDR2 are ENHRY and SYGVKD. Here the CDR3 DNA reads TGTGCCATCATGGGAGGGGCGCAATACAATGAGCAGTTCTTC. Its translation is CAIMGGAQYNEQFF.

In its sample, this clonotype was seen a few times. The CDR3 protein is CASRFRESSYNEQFF. As DNA, the CDR3 is TGTGCCAGCAGATTTCGAGAGAGCTCCTACAATGAGCAGTTCTTC. V is TRBV7-2 and J is TRBJ2-1; D gene unclear. This CDR3 comprises 15 residues. Trimming took 6 bases from V and 0 from J, leaving 12 bases between them. CDR1 SGHTA and CDR2 FQGNSA come from the germline V gene.

This clonotype occurred a few times. The chain links TRBV29-1 to TRBJ2-1; the match to TRBD1 covers 8 bases. The V gene end was trimmed by 4 bases and the J gene end by 10 bases; junction bases not matched to a gene: 3. Germline assignment: CDR1 SQVTM and CDR2 ANQGSEA. The CDR3 covers 11 residues. The DNA for the CDR3 is TGCAGCGTTGCTCCAGGGGGCGAGCAGTTCTTC. It encodes CSVAPGGEQFF.

This clonotype was seen a few times. The chain links TRBV25-1 to TRBJ2-7; 8 positions match TRBD2. V dropped 5 bases and J dropped 5; count of bases not matched to a gene: 11. In germline, CDR1 is MGHDK, CDR2 SYGVNS. The CDR3 length is 15 residues. CDR3 loop: CASSSGGQGVDEQYF. The CDR3 region has the DNA TGTGCCAGCAGTTCGGGAGGGCAGGGTGTCGACGAGCAGTACTTC.

The chain couples TRBV15 to TRBJ1-1; D unclear. This CDR3 comprises 16 residues. In germline, CDR1 is LNHNV, CDR2 YYDKDF (reference sequence). Trimming pared 0 bases from V and 3 bases from J, leaving 14 bases between. The chain's CDR3 is CATSRDRGSRDTEAFF. The CDR3 bases are TGTGCCACCAGCAGAGATCGAGGGTCTAGGGACACTGAAGCTTTCTTT.

The genes are TRBV6-5 and TRBJ1-2; 9 bases are shared with TRBD1. This CDR3 region has 15 residues. Germline trimming cut 5 bases from V and 3 bases from J; bases unmatched to any gene: 7. Per the germline V gene, CDR1 is MNHEY and CDR2 is SVGAGI. This CDR3 is CASSPTDRGYYGYTF. The CDR3 DNA is TGTGCCAGCAGTCCGACGGACAGGGGCTACTATGGCTACACCTTC.

The table lists this clonotype with a few counts. The chain has TRBV7-9 and TRBJ2-1, with D perhaps given as TRBD1 or TRBD2 (6 bases each). The CDR3 runs 19 residues. Trimming removed 10 bases from V and 0 bases from J, with 28 bases in between. Germline-derived CDR1 and CDR2 are SEHNR and FQNEAQ (reference sequence). Here the CDR3 DNA reads TGTGCCACGCCCGATAGGGGGTCCGTCGGGGGCAGCTCCTACAATGAGCAGTTCTTC. This encodes CATPDRGSVGGSSYNEQFF.

In its sample, this clonotype was seen a few times. This chain links TRBV5-1 with TRBJ2-1; TRBD2 matches at 10 bases. Germline values: CDR1 SGHRS, CDR2 YFSETQ. J was trimmed by 7 bases and V by 5 bases; bases with no gene match: 12. The CDR3 consists of 16 residues. The CDR3 bases are TGCGCCAGCAGGTCTTCAGCGGGAGGGCCGATAAATGAGCAGTTCTTC. Translated: CASRSSAGGPINEQFF.

The chain couples TRBV10-3 to TRBJ1-1; 8 bases are shared with TRBD1. Trimming removed 4 bases from V and 1 base from J; junction bases left unmatched: 2. CDR3 length equals 14 residues. CDR1 ENHRY and CDR2 SYGVKD come from the germline V gene. CDR3 loop: CAISVQGANTEAFF. Here the CDR3 DNA reads TGTGCCATCAGTGTCCAGGGGGCGAACACTGAAGCTTTCTTT.

The chain carries TRBV9 and TRBJ2-6; unclear D gene. The germline CDR1 and CDR2 sequences are SGDLS and YYNGEE. The length of the CDR3 is 15 residues. Trimming shortened V by 2 bases and J by 0 bases, and 6 bases separated the two germline ends. The CDR3: CASSVSGSGANVLTF. The CDR3 coding sequence is TGTGCCAGCAGCGTCTCAGGCTCTGGGGCCAACGTCCTGACTTTC.

Only a few counts were recorded for this clonotype. The CDR3 is CASSTRLRPGQETQYF. In DNA form, the CDR3 reads TGTGCCAGCAGCACAAGACTACGACCGGGACAAGAGACCCAGTACTTC. The V and J genes are TRBV7-2 and TRBJ2-5; D possibly corresponds to TRBD2 (5 bases). The germline CDR1 and CDR2 sequences are SGHTA and FQGNSA. Deletions cut 5 bases from V and 2 bases from J, with 18 bases between. This CDR3 region has 16 residues.

This clonotype was seen a handful of times. V usage is TRBV11-3 and J usage is TRBJ2-4; D is ambiguous. The CDR3 covers 12 residues. The V end was cut by 2 bases, the J end by 9 bases, with 8 bases between. Germline CDR1 reads SGHNT; CDR2 reads YENEEA. The chain's CDR3 is CASSLIYSIQYF. The CDR3 region has the DNA TGTGCCAGCAGCTTAATCTACAGCATTCAGTACTTC. Looking up the rest from reference TRBV11-3 and TRBJ2-4 gives the full variable domain: EAGVVQSPRYKIIEKKQPVAFWCNPISGHNTLYWYLQNLGQGPELLIRYENEEAVDDSQLPKDRFSAERLKGVDSTLKIQPAELGDSAVYLCASSLIYSIQYFGAGTRLSVL.

This clonotype was detected only a few times. This chain joins TRBV12-3 or TRBV12-4 and TRBJ1-5, with D maybe TRBD1 (5 bases). The CDR3 length is 15 residues. V was trimmed by 6 bases and J by 6 bases, leaving 18 bases between them. The CDR3 coding sequence is TGTGCCAGCAGAGCGAGGGTCGGGGGATCTCAGCCCCAGCATTTT. Translating it yields CASRARVGGSQPQHF.

The chain links TRBV5-1 to TRBJ1-6, with TRBD1 matching over 7 bases. The CDR3 loop spans 18 amino acids. The V and J ends lost 0 bases and 2 bases, in that order; junction bases with no gene match: 8. The germline V gene has CDR1 SGHRS and CDR2 YFSETQ. The CDR3 spells CASSLGGQPRPYNSPLHF. Written as DNA, the CDR3 is TGCGCCAGCAGCTTGGGGGGACAGCCCCGGCCCTATAATTCACCCCTCCACTTT.

A remark on this clonotype: A much larger clone is a single base away; this may be a read error. This chain connects TRBV5-1 to TRBJ1-1; 8 positions match TRBD1. This CDR3 is 15 amino acids long. V gave up 1 base and J gave up 0 bases; unmatched junction bases: 2. Germline-derived CDR1 and CDR2 are SGHRS and YFSETQ. The CDR3 DNA is TGCGCCAGCAGCTTGCGACAGGGGATGAACACTGAAGCTTTCTTT. This gives the protein CASSLRQGMNTEAFF.

J is TRBJ1-2 and V is TRBV5-6; D uncertain. Germline V lookup: CDR1 SGHDT, CDR2 YYEEEE. CDR3 size: 13 residues. The V and J ends lost 4 bases and 1 base respectively, with 8 bases between them. CDR3 amino acids: CASSKSVNYGYTF. Written as DNA, the CDR3 is TGTGCCAGCAGCAAGAGTGTTAACTATGGCTACACCTTC. Drawing the rest from reference TRBV5-6 and TRBJ1-2, the complete variable domain is DAGVTQSPTHLIKTRGQQVTLRCSPKSGHDTVSWYQQALGQGPQFIFQYYEEEERQRGNFPDRFSGHQFPNYSSELNVNALLLGDSALYLCASSKSVNYGYTFGSGTRLTVV.

The rearrangement uses TRBV5-1 and TRBJ1-1; D may be TRBD1 (6 bases). Germline CDR1 is SGHRS and CDR2 is YFSETQ. The length of the CDR3 is 12 residues. Trimming removed 3 bases at V and 7 bases at J, with 10 bases between. In DNA, the CDR3 is TGCGCCAGCAGCTCGAGGGGGAGTGAAGCTTTCTTT. Amino acids: CASSSRGSEAFF.

In its sample, this clonotype was seen a few times. This sequence joins TRBV7-9 and TRBJ2-2; D is possibly TRBD2 (5 bases). Germline lookup yields CDR1 SEHNR and CDR2 FQNEAQ (reference sequence). The V and J ends lost 5 bases and 3 bases respectively, with 13 bases between them. The CDR3 has 15 residues. In nucleotides, the CDR3 is TGTGCCAGCAGCGGAGAGGGTTCGCACACCGGGGAGCTGTTTTTT. Residues: CASSGEGSHTGELFF.

The chain links TRBV5-1 to TRBJ2-3; the match to TRBD2 covers 12 bases. CDR1 SGHRS and CDR2 YFSETQ come from the germline V gene. This CDR3 comprises 17 residues. The junction had 8 bases not matched to a gene; V was cut back by 4 bases and J by 2 bases. The CDR3 loop reads CASSGGTSGRSTDTQYF. CDR3 nucleotide sequence: TGCGCCAGCAGCGGCGGGACTAGCGGGCGATCCACAGATACGCAGTATTTT.

The chain couples TRBV9 to TRBJ2-7, with TRBD2 identical over 7 bases. The V and J ends lost 3 bases and 3 bases, in that order; junction bases with no gene match: 12. The CDR3 totals 16 residues. Looked up from germline, CDR1 is SGDLS and CDR2 is YYNGEE. CDR3 coding DNA: TGTGCCAGCAGCGCCGAAACCGGGACTACCCGCTACGAGCAGTACTTC. Amino acids: CASSAETGTTRYEQYF. The full variable domain, in which reference TRBV9 and TRBJ2-7 provide the parts outside the CDR3, is DSGVTQTPKHLITATGQRVTLRCSPRSGDLSVYWYQQSLDQGLQFLIQYYNGEERAKGNILERFSAQQFPDLHSELNLSSLELGDSALYFCASSAETGTTRYEQYFGPGTRLTVT.

The chain employs TRBV3-1 and TRBJ1-2; D unclear. The germline V and J ends were trimmed by 2 bases and 11 bases, with 15 bases remaining between them. Germline lookup yields CDR1 LGHDT and CDR2 YNNKEL (reference sequence). The CDR3 has 13 residues. The CDR3 loop is CASSQRRTTGYTF. The CDR3 region has the DNA TGTGCCAGCAGCCAAAGAAGGACTACTGGGTACACCTTC.

This clonotype was seen once. The junction differs from germline at one of its ends, possibly a read error. V is TRBV14 and J is TRBJ2-1, with D perhaps given as TRBD1 or TRBD2 (5 bases each). Germline-derived CDR1 and CDR2 are SGHDN and FVKESK. The CDR3 covers 17 residues. Written as DNA, the CDR3 is TGTGCCAGCAGCCAAGATCTGGGGACCTGGGCCTACGATGAGCAGTTCTTC. Residues: CASSQDLGTWAYDEQFF. The entire variable domain, with the rest obtained from reference TRBV14 and TRBJ2-1, is as follows: EAGVTQFPSHSVIEKGQTVTLRCDPISGHDNLYWYRRVMGKEIKFLLHFVKESKQDESGMPNNRFLAERTGGTYSTLKVQPAELEDSGVYFCASSQDLGTWAYDEQFFGPGTRLTVL.

This clonotype has more than one count but fewer than ten. The V gene is TRBV28, the J gene TRBJ1-6; no clear D gene. The CDR3 extends over 15 amino acids. CDR1 and CDR2 (germline): MDHEN, SYDVKM. Trimming left V 4 bases short and J 1 base short, with 8 bases between. The CDR3 region has the DNA TGTGCCAGCAGTTGGATGGGGTCCTATAATTCACCCCTCCACTTT. Its translation is CASSWMGSYNSPLHF.

This clonotype was seen more than once but under ten times. V gene TRBV7-9 combines with J gene TRBJ1-1; no clear D. The germline gives CDR1 SEHNR, CDR2 FQNEAQ (reference sequence). The CDR3 has 15 amino acids. The V end lost 1 base, the J end lost 1 base, and 10 bases lay between the germline ends. CDR3 DNA: TGTGCCAGCAGCTTAGTACTTGGAGGGAACACTGAAGCTTTCTTT. Protein product: CASSLVLGGNTEAFF. The full variable domain, in which reference TRBV7-9 and TRBJ1-1 provide the parts outside the CDR3, is DTGVSQNPRHKITKRGQNVTFRCDPISEHNRLYWYRQTLGQGPEFLTYFQNEAQLEKSRLLSDRFSAERPKGSFSTLEIQRTEQGDSAMYLCASSLVLGGNTEAFFGQGTRLTVV.